The clone carrying this T cell receptor (beta chain) was found a few times. This entry comes from a study of control samples from healthy donors and cancer patients. The CDR3 has 12 amino acids. V lost 5 bases and J lost 3, with 5 bases in between. Per the germline V gene, CDR1 is LNHDA and CDR2 is SQIVND (reference sequence). Some clones are missing from TCRdb's copy, which holds only in-frame ones; the method was immunoSEQ multiplex PCR. Among 20,000 or so clones listed, 88% were seen once. This sequence originates from a woman aged 60-75 years with head and neck cancer. The material sequenced was PBMCs. The chain has TRBV19 and TRBJ1-5; D ambiguous. CDR3 amino acids: CASSDTNQPQHF. The CDR3 bases are TGTGCCAGTAGTGACACCAATCAGCCCCAGCATTTT.